A single sample gave rise to the 21 T cell receptor beta chains below, sequenced in a study of CD8 T cells in ankylosing spondylitis. MiXCR, applied by TCRdb to the 5' RACE reads, yields one record per CDR3 protein. The sample consists of 200,000 or so distinct CDR3 sequences, approximately 18% of them appearing once. Sequencing was done on a sample of blood, either unsorted or a sorted T cell fraction (not recorded which). The receptors here all came from a male donor under 30 with ankylosing spondylitis or in good health (not recorded which).

There are many counts of this clonotype. This chain uses TRBV7-8 with TRBJ2-2, with D unresolved. Germline loops: CDR1 SGHVS, CDR2 FQNEAQ. The CDR3 consists of 14 residues. The V end lost 2 bases, the J end lost 10 bases, and 14 bases lay between the germline ends. The CDR3 is CASSLRRQIQELFF. The DNA of the CDR3 is TGTGCCAGCAGCTTACGGCGGCAGATACAGGAGCTGTTTTTT.

Ten or more counts support this clonotype. The CDR3 is CASSPDREVDEQFF. For the CDR3, the DNA is TGTGCCAGCAGCCCAGACAGAGAGGTGGATGAGCAGTTCTTC. This sequence joins TRBV5-4 and TRBJ2-1; D might be TRBD1 (5 bases). The CDR3 has 14 residues. The V end lost 4 bases, the J end lost 8 bases, and 16 bases lay between the germline ends. Germline-derived CDR1 and CDR2 are SGHNT and YYREEE (reference sequence).

This clonotype was observed at least ten times. The V gene is TRBV5-1, the J gene TRBJ2-1, with 9 bases lining up with TRBD2. Unmatched junction bases numbered 6, after V lost 5 bases and J lost 0 bases. From germline, CDR1 is SGHRS and CDR2 YFSETQ. CDR3 size: 16 residues. In DNA, the CDR3 is TGCGCCAGCAGGCCACTTAGCGGGAGCTCCTACAATGAGCAGTTCTTC. Protein sequence: CASRPLSGSSYNEQFF.

This clonotype occurred many times. CDR3 region: CSVGDPGANVLTF. The CDR3 region has the DNA TGCAGCGTAGGAGATCCGGGGGCCAACGTCCTGACTTTC. The rearrangement joins TRBV29-1 to TRBJ2-6; D is uncertain. This CDR3 comprises 13 residues. Between the trimmed V and J ends, which lost 6 bases and 4 bases, there was a span of 10 bases. Per the germline V gene, CDR1 is SQVTM and CDR2 is ANQGSEA.

This clonotype was picked up many times. CDR3 DNA sequence: TGCAGTGCTAGTCAGCAGTGGAACACTGAAGCTTTCTTT. It encodes CSASQQWNTEAFF. V gene TRBV20-1 combines with J gene TRBJ1-1; D is ambiguous. Germline assignment: CDR1 DFQATT and CDR2 SNEGSKA (reference sequence). Deletions cut 3 bases from V and 1 base from J, with 9 bases between. The CDR3 totals 13 residues.

The rearrangement uses TRBV6-1 and TRBJ2-4; perhaps TRBD1 as D (6 bases). The CDR3 has 16 amino acids. Germline V gene data show CDR1 as MNHNS and CDR2 as SASEGT. With 5 bases removed from V and 0 bases from J, the gap between germline ends came to 14 bases. The CDR3 reads CASSPRDTLAKNIQYF. CDR3 coding DNA: TGTGCCAGCAGTCCCCGGGACACCCTAGCCAAAAACATTCAGTACTTC.

This clonotype was counted many times. V usage is TRBV10-3 and J usage is TRBJ1-6; D unresolved. The ends were cut back, 0 bases at V and 0 bases at J, with 12 bases in the middle. Germline CDR1 reads ENHRY; CDR2 reads SYGVKD. The CDR3 is made up of 18 amino acids. DNA of the CDR3: TGTGCCATCAGTGAGTCGGATAGGCGGAGCTCCTATAATTCACCCCTCCACTTT. It is translated as CAISESDRRSSYNSPLHF.

This clonotype has at least ten counts. This chain uses TRBV12-3 or TRBV12-4 with TRBJ2-3; no reliable D call. V was clipped by 5 bases and J by 3 bases, with 15 bases between them. This CDR3 has 15 residues. This CDR3 is CASSPDWGHTDTQYF. For the CDR3, the DNA is TGTGCCAGCAGTCCCGATTGGGGTCATACAGATACGCAGTATTTT.

The V gene is TRBV29-1, the J gene TRBJ2-1, with unresolved D. With 3 bases removed from V and 5 bases from J, the gap between germline ends came to 11 bases. This CDR3 is 13 amino acids long. In germline, CDR1 is SQVTM, CDR2 ANQGSEA. Here the CDR3 reads CSVEIGGHNEQFF. Written as DNA, the CDR3 is TGCAGCGTTGAGATAGGCGGCCACAATGAGCAGTTCTTC.

At least ten counts were recorded for this clonotype. The V call is TRBV7-8, the J call TRBJ2-1, with unresolved D. Trimming removed 5 bases from V and 1 base from J, with 9 bases in between. The CDR3 is made up of 14 amino acids. Looked up from germline, CDR1 is SGHVS and CDR2 is FQNEAQ. The CDR3 loop reads CASSHSGSYNEQFF. CDR3 coding DNA: TGTGCCAGCAGCCACAGTGGTTCCTACAATGAGCAGTTCTTC.

This clonotype was detected ten times or more. This rearrangement joins TRBV7-6 to TRBJ2-2, with 7 bases matching TRBD2. This CDR3 is built from 13 residues. Germline V CDR1 and CDR2: SGHVS, FNYEAQ. Losses at the gene ends were 5 bases for V and 7 bases for J; bases not matched to a gene: 4. CDR3 residues: CASSQRGGGELFF. The DNA of the CDR3 is TGTGCCAGCAGCCAGCGGGGAGGCGGGGAGCTGTTTTTT.

At least ten counts were recorded for this clonotype. The J gene is TRBJ2-3, the V gene TRBV2, with 10 bases fitting TRBD2. CDR3 length equals 15 residues. Germline assignment: CDR1 SNHLY and CDR2 FYNNEI. Germline trimming cut 7 bases from V and 5 bases from J; bases unmatched to any gene: 9. In DNA form, the CDR3 reads TGTGCCAGCAACTCAGCGGGAGGGCCGGGAGATACGCAGTATTTT. The encoded protein is CASNSAGGPGDTQYF.

The sample holds many counts of this clonotype. The V call is TRBV24-1, the J call TRBJ2-1; the match to TRBD1 covers 10 bases. CDR3 length: 15 amino acids. Trimming cost V 4 bases and J 5 bases; bases outside gene matches: 4. Germline values: CDR1 KGHDR, CDR2 SFDVKD. CDR3 in amino acids: CATSEDGTGDNEQFF. CDR3 nucleotide sequence: TGTGCCACCAGTGAGGACGGGACAGGGGACAATGAGCAGTTCTTC.

This clonotype appeared many times. The chain has TRBV18 and TRBJ2-1; a weak D match, TRBD2 (6 bases). The CDR3 length is 20 residues. Looked up from germline, CDR1 is KGHSH and CDR2 is LQKENI. V lost 2 bases and J 2 bases, leaving 25 bases between the germline ends. DNA of the CDR3: TGTGCCAGCTCACCAATAAAGTTAGGAGCCTGGAGGGTAGCCTACAATGAGCAGTTCTTC. It codes for CASSPIKLGAWRVAYNEQFF.

J is TRBJ1-1 and V is TRBV11-3; 7 nucleotides match TRBD1. CDR3 size: 15 residues. Trimming cost V 5 bases and J 1 base; bases outside gene matches: 7. Germline CDR1 SGHNT, CDR2 YENEEA. CDR3 nucleotide sequence: TGTGCCAGCAGCCCACGGGACAGCTCGAACACTGAAGCTTTCTTT. Protein: CASSPRDSSNTEAFF.

Comments on this clonotype: Just one base apart from a much larger clone, this may be a read error. The chain employs TRBV5-1 and TRBJ1-2; D gene unclear. The CDR3 loop spans 14 amino acids. Germline loops: CDR1 SGHRS, CDR2 YFSETQ. Here the CDR3 DNA reads TGCGCCAGCAGCTCCGACGGGTCTGGGTATGGCTACCCCTTC. Its protein is CASSSDGSGYGYPF.

The V gene is TRBV7-3, the J gene TRBJ2-1; D may be TRBD2 (5 bases). CDR1 and CDR2 from the germline V gene are SGHTA and FQGTGA. The CDR3 is 15 amino acids. The V and J ends lost 2 bases and 4 bases respectively, with 12 bases between them. CDR3 residues: CASSLSGSGYNEQFF. DNA of the CDR3: TGTGCCAGCAGCTTATCGGGTTCGGGATACAATGAGCAGTTCTTC.

This clonotype was found many times. J is TRBJ2-1 and V is TRBV7-9; no reliable D call. Looked up from germline, CDR1 is SEHNR and CDR2 is FQNEAQ (reference sequence). Trimming stripped 1 base from V and 7 bases from J, with 8 bases between. The CDR3 sequence is 13 residues long. The CDR3 DNA sequence: TGTGCCAGCAGCTTAGAACCGAGGAATGAGCAGTTCTTC. Translating gives CASSLEPRNEQFF.

This clonotype was picked up many times. V and J are TRBV15 and TRBJ2-7, with 7 nucleotides matching TRBD1. CDR3 length: 15 residues. Germline values: CDR1 LNHNV, CDR2 YYDKDF (reference sequence). With V trimmed by 2 bases and J by 5 bases, 9 bases remained unmatched. CDR3 in amino acids: CATSRKRQGAHEQYF. The DNA for the CDR3 is TGTGCCACCAGCAGAAAGAGACAGGGTGCCCACGAGCAGTACTTC.

This clonotype appeared many times. In DNA form, the CDR3 reads TGTGCCAGCAGTCCTCGCGGGAGGCACACCGGGGAGCTGTTTTTT. It codes for CASSPRGRHTGELFF. This chain uses TRBV28 with TRBJ2-2; 8 bases align to TRBD2. The CDR3 is 15 amino acids. V shed 5 bases, J shed 3 bases, and the junction held 5 bases outside the gene matches. Germline values: CDR1 MDHEN, CDR2 SYDVKM. The variable domain in full, with the rest retrieved from reference TRBV28 and TRBJ2-2, is DVKVTQSSRYLVKRTGEKVFLECVQDMDHENMFWYRQDPGLGLRLIYFSYDVKMKEKGDIPEGYSVSREKKERFSLILESASTNQTSMYLCASSPRGRHTGELFFGEGSRLTVL.

The CDR3 here is CSARYPSGIDTQYF. The CDR3 region has the DNA TGCAGTGCTAGGTATCCTAGCGGGATCGATACGCAGTATTTT. The genes are TRBV20-1 and TRBJ2-3, with 9 bases that match TRBD2. Germline values: CDR1 DFQATT, CDR2 SNEGSKA (reference sequence). The CDR3 extends over 14 amino acids. With V trimmed by 3 bases and J by 6 bases, 7 bases remained unmatched.